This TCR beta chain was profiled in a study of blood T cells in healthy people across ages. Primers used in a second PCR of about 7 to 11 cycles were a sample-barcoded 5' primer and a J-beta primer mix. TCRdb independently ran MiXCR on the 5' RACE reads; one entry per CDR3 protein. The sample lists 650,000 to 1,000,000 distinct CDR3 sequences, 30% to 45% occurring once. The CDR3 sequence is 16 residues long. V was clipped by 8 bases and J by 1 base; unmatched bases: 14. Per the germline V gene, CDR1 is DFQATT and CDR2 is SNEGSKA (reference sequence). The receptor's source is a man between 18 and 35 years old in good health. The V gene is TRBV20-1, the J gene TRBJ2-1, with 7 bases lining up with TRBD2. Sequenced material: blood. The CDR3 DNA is TGCAGTATCGAGGGTGGGCGGGGGTTGTCCTACAATGAGCAGTTCTTC. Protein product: CSIEGGRGLSYNEQFF.